One sample yielded the 6 T cell receptor beta chains listed below, sequenced in a study of blood T cell repertoires in COVID-19. The protocol was immunoSEQ multiplex PCR, while the TCRdb copy is restricted to in-frame clones and leaves out a portion. This sample yields approximately 310,000 clones, of which approximately 83% are seen a single time; around 2.2% belongs to the top ten. Sequencing was carried out using PBMCs or T cells enriched from blood (not recorded which). Receptor source: a man aged 30 to 39 who had recovered from COVID-19.

This chain joins TRBV6-2 or TRBV6-3 and TRBJ2-7; D gene ambiguous. The CDR3 extends over 17 amino acids. Between the trimmed V and J ends, which lost 0 bases and 1 base, there was a span of 16 bases. Germline V gene lookup returns CDR1 MNHEY and CDR2 SVGEGT. The chain's CDR3 is CASSYSTGNRISYEQYF. The CDR3 nucleotides read TGTGCCAGCAGTTACTCGACTGGCAACCGAATATCCTACGAGCAGTACTTC.

This clone was seen once. This sequence joins TRBV6-2 or TRBV6-3 and TRBJ1-5; D perhaps matches TRBD1 (6 bases). Trimming removed 6 bases at V and 7 bases at J, with 22 bases between. Germline CDR1 and CDR2: MNHEY and SVGEGT. CDR3 size: 16 residues. The CDR3 protein is CASSPPPYSDRQPQHF. The CDR3 DNA sequence: TGTGCCAGCAGCCCGCCTCCCTACAGTGACAGGCAGCCCCAGCATTTT.

The chain combines TRBV6-2 or TRBV6-3 with TRBJ1-5, with 8 bases that match TRBD1. V dropped 2 bases and J dropped 2; count of bases not matched to a gene: 8. CDR1 and CDR2 (germline): MNHEY, SVGEGT. The CDR3 sequence is 17 residues long. CDR3 nucleotide sequence: TGTGCCAGCAGTTACGACCCTGGCAGGGGGCGCAATCAGCCCCAGCATTTT. Its translation is CASSYDPGRGRNQPQHF.

V and J are TRBV2 and TRBJ1-4; 7 bases align to TRBD1. The CDR3 spans 15 residues. The V segment lost 7 bases and the J segment 3 bases; nucleotides outside the gene matches: 8. Germline V CDR1 and CDR2: SNHLY, FYNNEI. CDR3 residues: CASTLGGLANEKLFF. In DNA form, the CDR3 reads TGTGCCAGCACACTAGGGGGCCTTGCTAATGAAAAACTGTTTTTT.

V usage is TRBV19 and J usage is TRBJ2-2; possible D gene TRBD1, 6 bases. Germline CDR1 and CDR2: LNHDA and SQIVND (reference sequence). With 3 bases removed from V and 3 bases from J, the gap between germline ends came to 14 bases. CDR3 length: 16 residues. The CDR3 sequence: CASSISWDTHTGELFF. CDR3 sequence (DNA): TGTGCCAGTAGTATCTCCTGGGACACCCACACCGGGGAGCTGTTTTTT. Complete variable domain (other parts from reference TRBV19 and TRBJ2-2): DGGITQSPKYLFRKEGQNVTLSCEQNLNHDAMYWYRQDPGQGLRLIYYSQIVNDFQKGDIAEGYSVSREKKESFPLTVTSAQKNPTAFYLCASSISWDTHTGELFFGEGSRLTVL.

The rearrangement uses TRBV14 and TRBJ1-1; D perhaps matches TRBD1 (5 bases). The CDR3 length is 16 residues. The V end was cut by 4 bases, the J end by 0 bases, with 15 bases between. Germline V gives CDR1 SGHDN, CDR2 FVKESK. The DNA of the CDR3 is TGTGCCAGCAGCCCCAGGGACTGGGAAATGAACACTGAAGCTTTCTTT. It codes for CASSPRDWEMNTEAFF.